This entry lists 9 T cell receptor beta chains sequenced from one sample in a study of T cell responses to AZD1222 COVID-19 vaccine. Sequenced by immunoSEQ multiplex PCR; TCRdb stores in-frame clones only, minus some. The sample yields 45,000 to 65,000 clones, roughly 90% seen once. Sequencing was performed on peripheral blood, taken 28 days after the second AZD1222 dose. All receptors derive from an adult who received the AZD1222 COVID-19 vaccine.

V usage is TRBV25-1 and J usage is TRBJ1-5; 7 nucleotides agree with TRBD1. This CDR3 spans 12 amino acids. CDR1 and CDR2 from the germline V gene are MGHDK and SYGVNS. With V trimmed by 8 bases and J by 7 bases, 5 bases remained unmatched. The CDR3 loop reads CASSTGQQPQHF. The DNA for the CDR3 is TGTGCCAGCTCGACAGGGCAGCAGCCCCAGCATTTT.

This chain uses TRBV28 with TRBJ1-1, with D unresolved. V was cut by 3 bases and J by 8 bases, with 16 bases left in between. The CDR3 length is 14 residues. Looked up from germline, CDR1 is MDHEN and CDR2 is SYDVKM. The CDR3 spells CASSLDRVIREAFF. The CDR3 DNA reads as TGTGCCAGCAGTTTGGATAGGGTGATAAGAGAAGCTTTCTTT.

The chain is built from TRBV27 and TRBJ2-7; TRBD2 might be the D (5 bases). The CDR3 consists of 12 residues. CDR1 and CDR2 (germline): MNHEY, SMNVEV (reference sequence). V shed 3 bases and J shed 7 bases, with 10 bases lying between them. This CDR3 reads CASSLATGEQYF. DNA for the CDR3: TGTGCCAGCAGTTTGGCCACGGGGGAGCAGTACTTC.

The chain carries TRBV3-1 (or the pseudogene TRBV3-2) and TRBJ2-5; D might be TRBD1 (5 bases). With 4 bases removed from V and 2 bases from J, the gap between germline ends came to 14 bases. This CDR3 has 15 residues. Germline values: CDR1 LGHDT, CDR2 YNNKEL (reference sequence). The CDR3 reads CASSPGGRVQETQYF. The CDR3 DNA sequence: TGTGCCAGCAGCCCCGGTGGCAGGGTTCAAGAGACCCAGTACTTC.

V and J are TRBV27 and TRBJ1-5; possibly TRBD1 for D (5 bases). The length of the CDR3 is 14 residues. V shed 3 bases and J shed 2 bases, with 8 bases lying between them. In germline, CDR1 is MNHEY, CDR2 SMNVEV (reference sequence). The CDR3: CASSFKGGNQPQHF. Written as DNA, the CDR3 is TGTGCCAGCAGTTTCAAAGGGGGCAATCAGCCCCAGCATTTT.

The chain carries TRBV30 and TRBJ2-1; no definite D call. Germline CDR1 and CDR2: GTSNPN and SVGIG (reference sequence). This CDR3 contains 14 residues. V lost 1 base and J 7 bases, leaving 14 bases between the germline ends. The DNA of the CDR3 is TGTGCCTGGAGTGCGGCGACCCTGGGGAATGAGCAGTTCTTC. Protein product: CAWSAATLGNEQFF.

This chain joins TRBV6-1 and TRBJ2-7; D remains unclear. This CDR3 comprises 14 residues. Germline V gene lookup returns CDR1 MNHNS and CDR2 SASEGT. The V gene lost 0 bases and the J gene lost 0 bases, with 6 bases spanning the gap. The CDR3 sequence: CASSEAQSSYEQYF. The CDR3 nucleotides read TGTGCCAGCAGTGAAGCACAGAGCTCCTACGAGCAGTACTTC.

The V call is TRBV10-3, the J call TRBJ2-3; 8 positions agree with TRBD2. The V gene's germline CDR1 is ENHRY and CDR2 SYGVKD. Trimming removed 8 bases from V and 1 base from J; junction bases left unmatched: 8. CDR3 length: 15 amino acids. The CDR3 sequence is CAIERENKGTDTQYF. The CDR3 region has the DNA TGTGCCATCGAGCGGGAGAATAAGGGCACAGATACGCAGTATTTT.

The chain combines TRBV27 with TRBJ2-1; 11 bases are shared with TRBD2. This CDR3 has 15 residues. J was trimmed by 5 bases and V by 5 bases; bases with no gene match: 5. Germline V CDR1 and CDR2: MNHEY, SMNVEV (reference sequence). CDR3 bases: TGTGCCAGCAGTGTGACTAGCGGGGAGAACAATGAGCAGTTCTTC. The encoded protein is CASSVTSGENNEQFF.